This T cell receptor beta chain was sequenced during a study of T cells in Graves' hyperthyroidism and ophthalmopathy. Regarding the study as a whole: The majority of expanded thyroid clonotypes above 0.001 also appeared in blood.

From RNA transcripts, TCR beta CDR3 regions were amplified. Initially, a first-round RT-PCR of the TCR CDR3 employed the HTBI primer set. Using its own MiXCR run on the multiplex PCR reads, TCRdb lists one record per CDR3 protein. The sample yields about 580,000 distinct CDR3 sequences, roughly 14% seen once. Germline-derived CDR1 and CDR2 are MNHEY and SVGAGI. The CDR3 covers 15 residues. V lost 0 bases and J lost 6, with 11 bases in between. The patients, who ranged from 18 to 65 in age, presented with newly diagnosed hyperthyroidism lasting under 2 months. Diagnostic decisions used clinical symptoms, serum thyroxine and TRAb, thyroid ultrasound and orbital computed tomography. The blood was taken when hyperthyroidism was first diagnosed, before any ophthalmopathy symptoms showed up. A few counts support this clonotype. Its cognate antigen is unknown.

The genes are TRBV6-5 and TRBJ2-2; TRBD1 is a possible D gene (6 bases). This receptor was identified in a woman aged 25 to 39 with Graves' hyperthyroidism that later progressed to Graves' ophthalmopathy. What was sequenced was blood. CDR3 DNA: TGTGCCAGCAGTTACTCAACAGGGCTGGCCGGGGAGCTGTTTTTT. Protein sequence: CASSYSTGLAGELFF.